The 10 T cell receptor beta chains in this list originate from one sample, sequenced in a study of T cells after yellow fever vaccination. TCRdb fed the 5' RACE reads into MiXCR, producing one record per CDR3 protein. The sample shows about 320,000 distinct CDR3 sequences, 6.5% to 8.5% of them seen only once. The specimen comprised PBMCs, sampled about 49 days after the first yellow fever vaccination. These receptors were collected from a man younger than 30 who received the YFV17D yellow fever vaccine.

The sample holds a few counts of this clonotype. This sequence joins TRBV9 and TRBJ2-5; possible D gene TRBD2, 6 bases. Germline values: CDR1 SGDLS, CDR2 YYNGEE. CDR3 length: 16 residues. Trimming pared 0 bases from V and 1 base from J, leaving 13 bases between. CDR3 amino acids: CASSVGTAGTQETQYF. In nucleotides, the CDR3 is TGTGCCAGCAGCGTAGGGACGGCGGGAACCCAAGAGACCCAGTACTTC.

Ten or more counts support this clonotype. CDR3 protein: CASSFSGGSEQFF. The CDR3 nucleotides read TGTGCCAGCAGCTTTAGCGGGGGTAGTGAGCAGTTCTTC. The rearrangement links TRBV7-8 to TRBJ2-1; 9 nucleotides align to TRBD2. CDR1 SGHVS and CDR2 FQNEAQ come from the germline V gene. CDR3 length equals 13 residues. Trimming took 3 bases from V and 9 from J; bases not matched to a gene: 3.

This clonotype has more than one count but fewer than ten. The chain couples TRBV7-9 to TRBJ2-7, with D maybe TRBD2 (6 bases). CDR3 length: 13 amino acids. In germline, CDR1 is SEHNR, CDR2 FQNEAQ (reference sequence). Trimming removed 5 bases from V and 3 bases from J, with 11 bases in between. DNA for the CDR3: TGTGCCAGCAGCCGCGGGGCTAGCTACGAGCAGTACGTC. It yields the protein CASSRGASYEQYV.

This clonotype has ten or more counts. The V call is TRBV5-1, the J call TRBJ2-7; 8 bases are a match to TRBD2. CDR3 length: 14 residues. V shed 4 bases, J shed 2 bases, and the junction held 5 bases outside the gene matches. The germline V gene has CDR1 SGHRS and CDR2 YFSETQ. CDR3 sequence (DNA): TGCGCCAGCAGCCCCGGGGGGGCCACCTACGAGCAGTACTTC. It translates to CASSPGGATYEQYF.

This chain links TRBV6-1 with TRBJ2-7; 8 bases line up with TRBD2. CDR1 and CDR2 (germline): MNHNS, SASEGT. V dropped 8 bases and J dropped 2; count of bases not matched to a gene: 11. The CDR3 spans 15 residues. CDR3 sequence (DNA): TGTGCCAGCTACTCCGAGCGGGGGTGGACCTACGAGCAGTACTTC. Protein: CASYSERGWTYEQYF.

The table lists this clonotype with many counts. The chain links TRBV3-1 to TRBJ2-3; maybe TRBD2 (5 bases). Trimming pared 1 base from V and 1 base from J, leaving 6 bases between. The V gene's germline CDR1 is LGHDT and CDR2 YNNKEL (reference sequence). This CDR3 has 14 amino acids. The DNA of the CDR3 is TGTGCCAGCAGCCAAGTTAGCGGCACAGATACGCAGTATTTT. Translation gives CASSQVSGTDTQYF.

This clonotype came up a few times. The chain carries TRBV27 and TRBJ2-3, with unresolved D. The CDR3 spans 13 residues. Trimming shortened V by 7 bases and J by 0 bases, and 8 bases separated the two germline ends. Per germline, CDR1 MNHEY and CDR2 SMNVEV (reference sequence). The CDR3 DNA reads TGTGCCAGCATGGTAACTAGCACAGATACGCAGTATTTT. Protein product: CASMVTSTDTQYF.

Many counts were recorded for this clonotype. The CDR3 DNA sequence: TGTGCCAGCAGCAGAACAGGGGGCGTCTATGGCTACACCTTC. Encoded protein: CASSRTGGVYGYTF. The chain recombines TRBV12-3 or TRBV12-4 with TRBJ1-2; 9 nucleotides match TRBD1. This CDR3 comprises 14 residues. Unmatched junction bases numbered 6, after V lost 6 bases and J lost 4 bases.

This rearrangement joins TRBV12-5 to TRBJ2-2, with a possible D match to TRBD2 (5 bases). Trimming left V 2 bases short and J 1 base short, with 8 bases between. CDR3 length: 15 residues. Germline lookup yields CDR1 LGHNT and CDR2 FRNRAP. CDR3 in amino acids: CASGLRGLNTGELFF. In nucleotides, the CDR3 is TGTGCTAGTGGTTTGCGTGGACTGAACACCGGGGAGCTGTTTTTT.

This clonotype showed up many times. V is TRBV20-1 and J is TRBJ1-1; D gene unclear. The V gene lost 3 bases and the J gene lost 6 bases, with 14 bases spanning the gap. CDR3 size: 13 residues. Germline V gene data show CDR1 as DFQATT and CDR2 as SNEGSKA (reference sequence). CDR3 sequence reads: CSASEGVGPEAFF. The CDR3 DNA sequence: TGCAGTGCTAGTGAGGGTGTGGGTCCTGAAGCTTTCTTT.